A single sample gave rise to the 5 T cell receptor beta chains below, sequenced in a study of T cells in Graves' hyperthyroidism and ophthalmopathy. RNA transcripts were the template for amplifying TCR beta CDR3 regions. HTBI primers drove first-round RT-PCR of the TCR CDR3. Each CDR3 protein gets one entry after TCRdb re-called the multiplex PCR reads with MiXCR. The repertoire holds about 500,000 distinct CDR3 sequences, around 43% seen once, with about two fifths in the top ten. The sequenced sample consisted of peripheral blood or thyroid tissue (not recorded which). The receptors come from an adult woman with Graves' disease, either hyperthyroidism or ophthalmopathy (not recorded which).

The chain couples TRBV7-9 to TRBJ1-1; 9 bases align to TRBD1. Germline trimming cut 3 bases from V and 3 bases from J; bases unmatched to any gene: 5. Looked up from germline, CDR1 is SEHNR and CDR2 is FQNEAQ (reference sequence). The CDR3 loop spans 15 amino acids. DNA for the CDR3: TGTGCCAGCAGCTTTACAGGGGGCGCGGACACTGAAGCTTTCTTT. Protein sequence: CASSFTGGADTEAFF.

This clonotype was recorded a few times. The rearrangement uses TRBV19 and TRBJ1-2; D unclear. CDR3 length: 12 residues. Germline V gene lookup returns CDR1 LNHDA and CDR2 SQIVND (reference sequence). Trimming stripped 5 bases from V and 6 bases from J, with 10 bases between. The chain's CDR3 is CASSWVRDGYTF. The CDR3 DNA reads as TGTGCCAGTAGTTGGGTCAGAGATGGCTACACCTTC.

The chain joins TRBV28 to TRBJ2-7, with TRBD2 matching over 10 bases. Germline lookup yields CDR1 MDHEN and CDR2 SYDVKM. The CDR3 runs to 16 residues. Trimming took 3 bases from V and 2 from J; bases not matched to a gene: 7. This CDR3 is CASSFWLAGATYEQYF. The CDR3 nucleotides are TGTGCCAGCAGTTTTTGGCTAGCGGGAGCTACCTACGAGCAGTACTTC.

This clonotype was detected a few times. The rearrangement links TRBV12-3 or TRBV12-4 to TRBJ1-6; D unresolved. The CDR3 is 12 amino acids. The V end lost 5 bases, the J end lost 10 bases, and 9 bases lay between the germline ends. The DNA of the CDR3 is TGTGCCAGCAGTCCCCGGGCCTCACCCCTCCACTTT. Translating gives CASSPRASPLHF.

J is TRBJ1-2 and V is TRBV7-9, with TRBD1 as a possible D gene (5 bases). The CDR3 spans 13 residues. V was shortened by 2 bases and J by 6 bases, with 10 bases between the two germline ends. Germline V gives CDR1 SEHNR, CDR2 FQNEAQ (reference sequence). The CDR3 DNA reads TGTGCCAGCAGCTTACAGGGAGGTCATGGCTACACCTTC. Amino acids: CASSLQGGHGYTF.